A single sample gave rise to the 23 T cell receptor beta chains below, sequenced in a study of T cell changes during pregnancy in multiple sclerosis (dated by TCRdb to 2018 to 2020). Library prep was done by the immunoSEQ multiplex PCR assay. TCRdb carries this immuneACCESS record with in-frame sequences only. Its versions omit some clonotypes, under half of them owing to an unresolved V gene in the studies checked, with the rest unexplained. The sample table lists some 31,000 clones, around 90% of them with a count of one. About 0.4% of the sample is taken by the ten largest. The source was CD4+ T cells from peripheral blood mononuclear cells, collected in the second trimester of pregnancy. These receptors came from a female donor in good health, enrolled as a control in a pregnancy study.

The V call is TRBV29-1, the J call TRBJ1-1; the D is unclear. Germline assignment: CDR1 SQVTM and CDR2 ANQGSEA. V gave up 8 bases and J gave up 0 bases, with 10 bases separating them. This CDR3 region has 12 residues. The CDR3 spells CSMTDMNTEAFF. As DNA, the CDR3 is TGCAGCATGACTGATATGAACACTGAAGCTTTCTTT. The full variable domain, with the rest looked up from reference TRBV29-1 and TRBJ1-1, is SAVISQKPSRDICQRGTSLTIQCQVDSQVTMMFWYRQQPGQSLTLIATANQGSEATYESGFVIDKFPISRPNLTFSTLTVSNMSPEDSSIYLCSMTDMNTEAFFGQGTRLTVV.

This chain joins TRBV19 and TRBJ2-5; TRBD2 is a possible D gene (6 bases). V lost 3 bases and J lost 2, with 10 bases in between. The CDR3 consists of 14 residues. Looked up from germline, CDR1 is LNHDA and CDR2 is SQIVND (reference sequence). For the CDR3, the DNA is TGTGCCAGTAGTATGTTTGGGACTCAAGAGACCCAGTACTTC. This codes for CASSMFGTQETQYF.

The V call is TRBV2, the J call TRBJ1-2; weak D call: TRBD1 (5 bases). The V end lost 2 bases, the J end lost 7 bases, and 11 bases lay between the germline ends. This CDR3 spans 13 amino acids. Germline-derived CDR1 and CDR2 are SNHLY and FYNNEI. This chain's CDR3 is CASSERGIFGYTF. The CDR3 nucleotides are TGTGCCAGCAGTGAAAGGGGAATCTTTGGCTACACCTTC.

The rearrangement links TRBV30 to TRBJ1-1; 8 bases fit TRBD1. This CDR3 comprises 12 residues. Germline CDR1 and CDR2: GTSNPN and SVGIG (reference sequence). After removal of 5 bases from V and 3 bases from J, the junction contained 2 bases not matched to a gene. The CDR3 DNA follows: TGTGCCTGGGGGGACAGGTACACTGAAGCTTTCTTT. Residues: CAWGDRYTEAFF.

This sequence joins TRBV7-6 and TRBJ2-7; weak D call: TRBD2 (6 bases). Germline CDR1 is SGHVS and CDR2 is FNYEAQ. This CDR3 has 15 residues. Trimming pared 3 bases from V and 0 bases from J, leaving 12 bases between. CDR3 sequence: CASSLRGVDSYEQYF. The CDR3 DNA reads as TGTGCCAGCAGCTTGCGGGGAGTTGACTCCTACGAGCAGTACTTC.

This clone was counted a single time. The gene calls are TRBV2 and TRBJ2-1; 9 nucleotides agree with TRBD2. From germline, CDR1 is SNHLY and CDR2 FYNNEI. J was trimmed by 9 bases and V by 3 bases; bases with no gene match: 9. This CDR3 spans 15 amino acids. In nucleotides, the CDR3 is TGTGCCAGCAGTGATCCTGGGCGGCGGGGGGGTGAGCAGTTCTTC. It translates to CASSDPGRRGGEQFF.

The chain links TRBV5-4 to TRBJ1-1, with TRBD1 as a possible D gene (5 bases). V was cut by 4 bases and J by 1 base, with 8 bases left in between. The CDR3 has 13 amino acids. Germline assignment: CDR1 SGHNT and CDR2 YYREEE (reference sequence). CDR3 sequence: CASSRGGNTEAFF. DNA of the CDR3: TGTGCCAGCAGCCGGGGGGGGAACACTGAAGCTTTCTTT.

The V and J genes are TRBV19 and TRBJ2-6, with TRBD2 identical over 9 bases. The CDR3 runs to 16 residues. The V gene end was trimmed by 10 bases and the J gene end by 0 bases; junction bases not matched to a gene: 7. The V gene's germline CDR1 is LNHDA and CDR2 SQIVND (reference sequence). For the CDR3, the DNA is TGTGCCATTGGGGTAGCGGGAGACTCTGGGGCCAACGTCCTGACTTTC. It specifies CAIGVAGDSGANVLTF.

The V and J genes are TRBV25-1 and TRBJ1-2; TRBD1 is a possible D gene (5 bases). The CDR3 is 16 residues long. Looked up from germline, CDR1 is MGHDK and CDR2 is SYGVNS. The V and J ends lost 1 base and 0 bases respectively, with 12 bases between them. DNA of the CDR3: TGTGCCAGCAGTGAATTCACCACAGGAACTAACTATGGCTACACCTTC. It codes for CASSEFTTGTNYGYTF.

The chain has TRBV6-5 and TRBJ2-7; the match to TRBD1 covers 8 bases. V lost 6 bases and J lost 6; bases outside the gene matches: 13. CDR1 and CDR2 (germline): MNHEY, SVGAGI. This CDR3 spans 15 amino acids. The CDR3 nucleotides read TGTGCCAGCAGCCGGCTGACAGGGGTGAGCGGCGAGCAGTACTTC. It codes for CASSRLTGVSGEQYF.

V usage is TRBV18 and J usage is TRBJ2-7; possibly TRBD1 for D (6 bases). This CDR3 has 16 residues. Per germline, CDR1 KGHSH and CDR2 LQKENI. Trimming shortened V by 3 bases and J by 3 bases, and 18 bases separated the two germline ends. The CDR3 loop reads CASSPAQSLRGYEQYF. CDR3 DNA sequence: TGTGCCAGCTCACCGGCACAGTCCCTCAGGGGCTACGAGCAGTACTTC.

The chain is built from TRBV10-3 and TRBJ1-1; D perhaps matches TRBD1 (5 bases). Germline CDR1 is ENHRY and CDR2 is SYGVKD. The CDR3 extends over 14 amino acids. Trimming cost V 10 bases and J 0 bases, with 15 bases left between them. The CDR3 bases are TGTGCCAGTAGGCCCGGGGGGATGAACACTGAAGCTTTCTTT. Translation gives CASRPGGMNTEAFF.

CDR3 sequence (DNA): TGTGCCAGCAGGTCGACAGGGATCAACTATGGCTACACCTTC. Amino acids: CASRSTGINYGYTF. The chain carries TRBV6-5 and TRBJ1-2, with TRBD1 matching over 7 bases. Per the germline V gene, CDR1 is MNHEY and CDR2 is SVGAGI. V shed 6 bases, J shed 2 bases, and the junction held 6 bases outside the gene matches. This CDR3 comprises 14 residues.

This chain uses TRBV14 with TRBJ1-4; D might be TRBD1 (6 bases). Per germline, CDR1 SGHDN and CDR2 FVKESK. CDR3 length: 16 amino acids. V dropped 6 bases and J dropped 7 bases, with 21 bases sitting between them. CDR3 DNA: TGTGCCAGCAGTCAAACTCTGGGCAGGGGCGGTGAAAAACTGTTTTTT. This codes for CASSQTLGRGGEKLFF.

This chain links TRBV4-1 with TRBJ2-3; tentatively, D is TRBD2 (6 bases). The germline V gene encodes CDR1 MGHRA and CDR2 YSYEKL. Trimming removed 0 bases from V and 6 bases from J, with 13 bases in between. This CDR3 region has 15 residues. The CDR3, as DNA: TGCGCCAGCAGCCAAGAGCGGGGTCCCACGGATACGCAGTATTTT. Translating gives CASSQERGPTDTQYF.

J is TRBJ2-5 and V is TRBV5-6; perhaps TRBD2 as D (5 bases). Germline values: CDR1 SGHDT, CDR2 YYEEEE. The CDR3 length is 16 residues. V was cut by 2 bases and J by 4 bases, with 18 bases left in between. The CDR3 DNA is TGTGCCAGCAGCTTAATTTCGGGGATTCAAGGAGAGACCCAGTACTTC. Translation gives CASSLISGIQGETQYF. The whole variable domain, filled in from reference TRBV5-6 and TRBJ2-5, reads DAGVTQSPTHLIKTRGQQVTLRCSPKSGHDTVSWYQQALGQGPQFIFQYYEEEERQRGNFPDRFSGHQFPNYSSELNVNALLLGDSALYLCASSLISGIQGETQYFGPGTRLLVL.

The CDR3 is CASSWGWTATEAFF. The CDR3 region has the DNA TGCGCCAGCAGCTGGGGGTGGACAGCCACTGAAGCTTTCTTT. V gene TRBV5-1 combines with J gene TRBJ1-1, with D possibly TRBD1 on 6 matching bases. The CDR3 has 14 amino acids. CDR1 is SGHRS and CDR2 is YFSETQ in the germline V gene. Between the trimmed V and J ends, which lost 3 bases and 4 bases, there was a span of 13 bases.

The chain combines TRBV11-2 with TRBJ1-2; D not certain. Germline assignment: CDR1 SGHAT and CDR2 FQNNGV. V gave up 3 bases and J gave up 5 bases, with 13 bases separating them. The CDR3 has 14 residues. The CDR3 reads CASSFAREGYGYTF. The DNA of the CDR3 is TGTGCCAGCAGCTTTGCGAGGGAGGGTTATGGCTACACCTTC.

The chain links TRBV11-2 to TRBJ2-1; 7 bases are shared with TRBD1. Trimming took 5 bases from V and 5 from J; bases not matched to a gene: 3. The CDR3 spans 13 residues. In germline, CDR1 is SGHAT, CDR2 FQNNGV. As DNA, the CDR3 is TGTGCCAGCAGCCGACAGGGAAACAATGAGCAGTTCTTC. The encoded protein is CASSRQGNNEQFF.

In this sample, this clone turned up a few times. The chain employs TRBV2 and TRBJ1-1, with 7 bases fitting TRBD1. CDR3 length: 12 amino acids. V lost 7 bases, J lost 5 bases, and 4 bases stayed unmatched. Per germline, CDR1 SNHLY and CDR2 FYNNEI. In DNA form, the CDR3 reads TGTGCCAGCATGCGGACAGGAACTGAAGCTTTCTTT. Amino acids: CASMRTGTEAFF.

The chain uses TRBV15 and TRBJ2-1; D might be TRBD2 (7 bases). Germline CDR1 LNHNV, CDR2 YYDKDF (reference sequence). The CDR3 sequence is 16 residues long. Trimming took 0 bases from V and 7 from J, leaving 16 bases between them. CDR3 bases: TGTGCCACCAGCAGAGAGGTGGGGGGGCGAGGAAATGAGCAGTTCTTC. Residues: CATSREVGGRGNEQFF.

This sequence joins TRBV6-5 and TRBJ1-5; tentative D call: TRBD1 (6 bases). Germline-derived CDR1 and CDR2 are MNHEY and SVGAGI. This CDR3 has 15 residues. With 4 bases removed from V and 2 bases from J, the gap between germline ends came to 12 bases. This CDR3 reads CASSFDRFGNQPQHF. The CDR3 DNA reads TGTGCCAGCAGTTTCGACAGGTTCGGCAATCAGCCCCAGCATTTT.

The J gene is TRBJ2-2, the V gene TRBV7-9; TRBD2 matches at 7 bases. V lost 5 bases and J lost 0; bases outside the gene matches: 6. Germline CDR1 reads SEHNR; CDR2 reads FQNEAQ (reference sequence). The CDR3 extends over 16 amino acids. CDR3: CASSLSGGPNTGELFF. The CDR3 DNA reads TGTGCCAGCAGCCTCTCGGGGGGACCGAACACCGGGGAGCTGTTTTTT.